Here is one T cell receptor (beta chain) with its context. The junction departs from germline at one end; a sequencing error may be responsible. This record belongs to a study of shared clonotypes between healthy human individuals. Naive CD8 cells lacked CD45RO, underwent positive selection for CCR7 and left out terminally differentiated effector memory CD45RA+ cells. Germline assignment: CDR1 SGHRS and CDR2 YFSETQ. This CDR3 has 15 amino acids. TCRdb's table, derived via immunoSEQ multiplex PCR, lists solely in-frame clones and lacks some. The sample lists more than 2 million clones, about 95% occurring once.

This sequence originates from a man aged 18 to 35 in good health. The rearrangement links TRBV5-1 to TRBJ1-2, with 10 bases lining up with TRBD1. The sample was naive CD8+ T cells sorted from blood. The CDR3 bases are TGCGCCCGCAGCTTGGAGGGGACAGGGGTAGATGGCTACACCTTC. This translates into CARSLEGTGVDGYTF.